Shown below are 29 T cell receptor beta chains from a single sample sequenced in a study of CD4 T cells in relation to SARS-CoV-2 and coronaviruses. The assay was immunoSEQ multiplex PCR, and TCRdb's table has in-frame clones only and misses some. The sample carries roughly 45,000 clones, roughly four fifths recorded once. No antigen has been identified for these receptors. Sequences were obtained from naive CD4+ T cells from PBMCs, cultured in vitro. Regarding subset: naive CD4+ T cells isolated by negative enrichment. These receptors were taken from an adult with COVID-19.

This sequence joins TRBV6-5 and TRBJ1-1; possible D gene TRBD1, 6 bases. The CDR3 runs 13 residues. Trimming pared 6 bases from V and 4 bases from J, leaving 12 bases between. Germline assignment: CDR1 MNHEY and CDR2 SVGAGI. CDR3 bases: TGTGCCAGCAGGGAGAGGGGGGGCACTGAAGCTTTCTTT. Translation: CASRERGGTEAFF.

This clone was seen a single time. CDR3 sequence (DNA): TGTGCCAGCAGTCCAGTTGGGAGGGCTGACGAGCAGTACTTC. Its protein product is CASSPVGRADEQYF. This chain links TRBV28 with TRBJ2-7; 7 positions match TRBD2. Trimming at V came to 5 bases and at J to 5 bases, leaving 9 bases not matched to a gene. Looked up from germline, CDR1 is MDHEN and CDR2 is SYDVKM. This CDR3 spans 14 amino acids. Using reference TRBV28 and TRBJ2-7 for the parts outside the CDR3, the full variable domain is DVKVTQSSRYLVKRTGEKVFLECVQDMDHENMFWYRQDPGLGLRLIYFSYDVKMKEKGDIPEGYSVSREKKERFSLILESASTNQTSMYLCASSPVGRADEQYFGPGTRLTVT.

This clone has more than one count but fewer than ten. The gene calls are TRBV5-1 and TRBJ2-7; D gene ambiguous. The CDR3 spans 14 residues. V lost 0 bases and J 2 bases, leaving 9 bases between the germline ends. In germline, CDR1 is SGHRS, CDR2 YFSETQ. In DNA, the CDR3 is TGCGCCAGCAGCTTGGGCAGAGGACCCTACGAGCAGTACTTC. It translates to CASSLGRGPYEQYF.

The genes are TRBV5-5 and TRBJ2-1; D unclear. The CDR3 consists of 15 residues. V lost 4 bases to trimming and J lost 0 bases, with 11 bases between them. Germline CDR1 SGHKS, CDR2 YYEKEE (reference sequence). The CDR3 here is CASSLQRSSYNEQFF. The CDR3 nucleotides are TGTGCCAGCAGCCTTCAGAGAAGCTCCTACAATGAGCAGTTCTTC. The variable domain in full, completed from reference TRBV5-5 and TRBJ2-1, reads DAGVTQSPTHLIKTRGQQVTLRCSPISGHKSVSWYQQVLGQGPQFIFQYYEKEERGRGNFPDRFSARQFPNYSSELNVNALLLGDSALYLCASSLQRSSYNEQFFGPGTRLTVL.

Here the CDR3 reads CASSLGPGTGRTDTQYF. For the CDR3, the DNA is TGTGCCAGCAGCTTAGGACCCGGGACAGGCCGCACAGATACGCAGTATTTT. The genes are TRBV7-9 and TRBJ2-3; TRBD1 agrees at 8 bases. The CDR3 extends over 17 amino acids. Germline V gives CDR1 SEHNR, CDR2 FQNEAQ (reference sequence). The V segment lost 1 base and the J segment 1 base; nucleotides outside the gene matches: 7.

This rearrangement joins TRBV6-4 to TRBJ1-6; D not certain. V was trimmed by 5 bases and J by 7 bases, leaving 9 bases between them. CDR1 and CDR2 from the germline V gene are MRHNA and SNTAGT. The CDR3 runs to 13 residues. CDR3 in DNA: TGTGCCAGCAGTAGGCTGTCAAATTCACCCCTCCACTTT. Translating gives CASSRLSNSPLHF.

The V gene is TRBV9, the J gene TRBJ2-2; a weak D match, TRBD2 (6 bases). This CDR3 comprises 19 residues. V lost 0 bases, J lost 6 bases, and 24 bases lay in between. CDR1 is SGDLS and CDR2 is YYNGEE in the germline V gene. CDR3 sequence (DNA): TGTGCCAGCAGCGTAGAGGGGACGGCGGGACCTCAGTGGTCCGGGGAGCTGTTTTTT. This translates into CASSVEGTAGPQWSGELFF.

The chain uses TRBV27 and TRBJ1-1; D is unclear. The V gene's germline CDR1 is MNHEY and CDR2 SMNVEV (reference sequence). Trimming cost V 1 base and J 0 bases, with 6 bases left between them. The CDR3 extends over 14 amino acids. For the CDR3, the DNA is TGTGCCAGCAGTTTATACAAGATGAACACTGAAGCTTTCTTT. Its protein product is CASSLYKMNTEAFF.

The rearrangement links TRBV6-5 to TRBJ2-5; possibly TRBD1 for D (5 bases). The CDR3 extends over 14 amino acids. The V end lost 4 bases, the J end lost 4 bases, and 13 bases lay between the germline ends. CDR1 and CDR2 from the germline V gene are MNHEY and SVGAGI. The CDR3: CASSFRQTGETQYF. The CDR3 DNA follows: TGTGCCAGCAGTTTCAGACAGACGGGAGAGACCCAGTACTTC.

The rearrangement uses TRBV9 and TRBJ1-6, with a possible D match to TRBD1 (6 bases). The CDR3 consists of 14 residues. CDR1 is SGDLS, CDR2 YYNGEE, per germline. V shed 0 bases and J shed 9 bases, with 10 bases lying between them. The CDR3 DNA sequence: TGTGCCAGCAGCGTAGACAGGGTGGGTTCACCCCTCCACTTT. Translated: CASSVDRVGSPLHF.

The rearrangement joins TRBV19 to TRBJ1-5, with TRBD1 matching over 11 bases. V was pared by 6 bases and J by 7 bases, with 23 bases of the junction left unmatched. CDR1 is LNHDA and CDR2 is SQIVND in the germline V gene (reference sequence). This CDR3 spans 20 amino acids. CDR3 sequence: CASSTVWFEDRGRRGQPQHF. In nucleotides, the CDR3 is TGTGCCAGTAGCACAGTATGGTTCGAGGACAGGGGGCGTCGGGGGCAGCCCCAGCATTTT. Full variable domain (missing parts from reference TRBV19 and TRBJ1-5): DGGITQSPKYLFRKEGQNVTLSCEQNLNHDAMYWYRQDPGQGLRLIYYSQIVNDFQKGDIAEGYSVSREKKESFPLTVTSAQKNPTAFYLCASSTVWFEDRGRRGQPQHFGDGTRLSIL.

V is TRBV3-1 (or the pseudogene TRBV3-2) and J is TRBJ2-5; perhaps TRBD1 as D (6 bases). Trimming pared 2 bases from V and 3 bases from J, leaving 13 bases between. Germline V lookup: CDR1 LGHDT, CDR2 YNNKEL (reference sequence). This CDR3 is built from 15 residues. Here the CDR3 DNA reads TGTGCCAGCAGCCAACCACAGGGTTTGGAAGAGACCCAGTACTTC. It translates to CASSQPQGLEETQYF.

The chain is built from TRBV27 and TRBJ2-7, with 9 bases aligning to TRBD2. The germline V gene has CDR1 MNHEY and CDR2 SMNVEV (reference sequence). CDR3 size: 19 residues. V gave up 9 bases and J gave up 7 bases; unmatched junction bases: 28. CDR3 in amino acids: CARSFKLPHSGGPSGEQYF. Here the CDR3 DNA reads TGTGCCAGATCCTTTAAGCTACCCCATAGCGGGGGCCCCTCAGGAGAGCAGTACTTC.

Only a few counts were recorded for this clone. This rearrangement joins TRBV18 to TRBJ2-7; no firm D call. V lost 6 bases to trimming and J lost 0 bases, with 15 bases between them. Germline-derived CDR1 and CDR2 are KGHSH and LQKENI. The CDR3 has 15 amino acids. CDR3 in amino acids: CASSLTSTSSYEQYF. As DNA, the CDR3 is TGTGCCAGCTCGCTTACTTCTACGAGCTCCTACGAGCAGTACTTC.

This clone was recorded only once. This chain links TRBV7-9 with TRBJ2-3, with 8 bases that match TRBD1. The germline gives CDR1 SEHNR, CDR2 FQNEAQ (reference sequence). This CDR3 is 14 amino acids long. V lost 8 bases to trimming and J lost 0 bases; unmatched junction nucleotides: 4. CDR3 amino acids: CASRGQASTDTQYF. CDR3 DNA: TGTGCCAGCCGGGGACAGGCTAGCACAGATACGCAGTATTTT.

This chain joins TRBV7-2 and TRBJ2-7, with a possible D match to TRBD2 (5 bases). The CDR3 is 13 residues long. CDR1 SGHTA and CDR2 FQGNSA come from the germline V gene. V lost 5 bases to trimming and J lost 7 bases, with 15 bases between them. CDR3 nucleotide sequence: TGTGCCAGCAGCCTAAATTGGGGAGATGAGCAGTACTTC. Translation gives CASSLNWGDEQYF. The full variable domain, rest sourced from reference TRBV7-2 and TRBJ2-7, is GAGVSQSPSNKVTEKGKDVELRCDPISGHTALYWYRQSLGQGLEFLIYFQGNSAPDKSGLPSDRFSAERTGGSVSTLTIQRTQQEDSAVYLCASSLNWGDEQYFGPGTRLTVT.

The CDR3 here is CASSFDSNEKLFF. The CDR3 coding sequence is TGTGCCAGCAGTTTTGATAGTAATGAAAAACTGTTTTTT. The gene calls are TRBV28 and TRBJ1-4; D unclear. Trimming took off 3 bases at V and 4 bases at J, with 6 bases between the two ends. This CDR3 spans 13 amino acids. Germline CDR1 reads MDHEN; CDR2 reads SYDVKM.

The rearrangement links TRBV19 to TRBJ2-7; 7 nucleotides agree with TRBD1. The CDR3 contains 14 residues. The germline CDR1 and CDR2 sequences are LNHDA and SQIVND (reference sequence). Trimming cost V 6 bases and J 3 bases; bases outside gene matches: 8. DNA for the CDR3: TGTGCCAGTAGAAAAGTTGACAGGGACTACGAGCAGTACTTC. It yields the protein CASRKVDRDYEQYF.

CDR3: CATSRVGWGYSYEQYF. CDR3 nucleotide sequence: TGTGCCACCAGCAGAGTAGGGTGGGGCTATTCCTACGAGCAGTACTTC. This rearrangement joins TRBV15 to TRBJ2-7; possibly TRBD1 for D (5 bases). V lost 1 base, J lost 1 base, and 14 bases lay in between. CDR1 and CDR2 (germline): LNHNV, YYDKDF (reference sequence). The CDR3 covers 16 residues.

Here the CDR3 reads CASRLGKGAGANVLTF. The CDR3 DNA sequence: TGTGCCAGCAGGCTCGGGAAGGGTGCTGGGGCCAACGTCCTGACTTTC. The rearrangement links TRBV6-6 to TRBJ2-6, with D maybe TRBD2 (5 bases). Germline-derived CDR1 and CDR2 are MNHNY and SVGAGI (reference sequence). The V and J ends lost 6 bases and 2 bases respectively, with 14 bases between them. This CDR3 is built from 16 residues.

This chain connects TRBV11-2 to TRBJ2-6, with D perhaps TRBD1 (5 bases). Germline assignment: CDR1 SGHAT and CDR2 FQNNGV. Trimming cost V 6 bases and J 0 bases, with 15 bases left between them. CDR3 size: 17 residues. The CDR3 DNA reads TGTGCCAGCAGGGGGATCAGGGTTCTCTCTGGGGCCAACGTCCTGACTTTC. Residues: CASRGIRVLSGANVLTF.

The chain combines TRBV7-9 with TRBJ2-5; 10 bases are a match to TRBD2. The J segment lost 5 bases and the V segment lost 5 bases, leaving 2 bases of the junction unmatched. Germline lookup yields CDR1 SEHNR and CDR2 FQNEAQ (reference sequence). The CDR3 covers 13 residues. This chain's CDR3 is CASSPSGSETQYF. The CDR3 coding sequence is TGTGCCAGCAGCCCTAGCGGGAGTGAGACCCAGTACTTC.

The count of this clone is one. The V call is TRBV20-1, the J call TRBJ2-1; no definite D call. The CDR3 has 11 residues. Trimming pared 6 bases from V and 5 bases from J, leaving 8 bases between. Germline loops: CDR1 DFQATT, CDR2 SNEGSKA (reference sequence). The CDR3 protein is CSALVDNEQFF. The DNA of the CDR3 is TGCAGTGCCCTAGTGGACAATGAGCAGTTCTTC.

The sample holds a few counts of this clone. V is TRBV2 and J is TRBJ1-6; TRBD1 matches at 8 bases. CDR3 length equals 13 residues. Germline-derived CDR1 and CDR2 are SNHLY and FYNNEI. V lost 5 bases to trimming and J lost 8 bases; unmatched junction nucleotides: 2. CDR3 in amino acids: CASSTQGDSPLHF. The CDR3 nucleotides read TGTGCCAGCAGTACACAGGGGGATTCACCCCTCCACTTT.

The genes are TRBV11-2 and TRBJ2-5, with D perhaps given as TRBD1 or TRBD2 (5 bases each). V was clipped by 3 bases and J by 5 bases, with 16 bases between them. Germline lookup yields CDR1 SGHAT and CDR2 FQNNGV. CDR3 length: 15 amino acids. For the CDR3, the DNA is TGTGCCAGCAGCTTTTTTCATGCCGGGACCGAGACCCAGTACTTC. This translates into CASSFFHAGTETQYF.

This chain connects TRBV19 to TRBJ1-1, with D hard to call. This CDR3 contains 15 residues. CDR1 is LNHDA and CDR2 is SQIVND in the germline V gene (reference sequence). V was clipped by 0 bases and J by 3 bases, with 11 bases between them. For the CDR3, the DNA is TGTGCCAGTAGTATAGAGGGAATGAGGGACACTGAAGCTTTCTTT. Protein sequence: CASSIEGMRDTEAFF.

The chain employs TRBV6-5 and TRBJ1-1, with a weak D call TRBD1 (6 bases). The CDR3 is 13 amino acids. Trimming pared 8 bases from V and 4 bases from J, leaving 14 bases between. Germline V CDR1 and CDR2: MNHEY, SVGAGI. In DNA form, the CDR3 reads TGTGCCAGCCGACGGGACACCTTCACTGAAGCTTTCTTT. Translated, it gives CASRRDTFTEAFF.

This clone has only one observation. The CDR3 loop reads CASSLGLAGYNEQFF. The CDR3 DNA is TGTGCCAGCAGCTTAGGACTAGCGGGCTACAATGAGCAGTTCTTC. The genes are TRBV11-1 and TRBJ2-1; 10 bases map to TRBD2. V dropped 1 base and J dropped 3; count of bases not matched to a gene: 0. The CDR3 runs to 15 residues. CDR1 and CDR2 from the germline V gene are SGHAT and FQDESV (reference sequence).

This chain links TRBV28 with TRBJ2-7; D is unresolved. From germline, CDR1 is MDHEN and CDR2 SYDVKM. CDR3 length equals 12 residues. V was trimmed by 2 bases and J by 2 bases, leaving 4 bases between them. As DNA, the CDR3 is TGTGCCAGCAGTTTACCCCCCTACGAGCAGTACTTC. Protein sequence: CASSLPPYEQYF.